Sequencing of this T cell receptor (beta chain) was carried out in a study of brain metastases from non-small cell lung cancer. Overall study results and limits: Brain metastases shared most TCR repertoire with primaries, with sparse T cells. T-cell infiltration was lower in brain metastases than primaries (P < 0.001). In about 60% of brain metastases, T-cell clones were expanded compared with matched primary tumors.

Produced via immunoSEQ multiplex PCR; TCRdb's table is partial and in-frame only. The data contain about 16,000 clones, under 85% of them singletons. From germline, CDR1 is LGHNA and CDR2 YNFKEQ. V lost 0 bases and J 6 bases, leaving 25 bases between the germline ends. The CDR3 loop spans 19 amino acids. This clone occurred a few times. The antigen remains unidentified. Specimen: primary lung tumor tissue. The sequence was obtained from a donor aged 40 or over with non-small cell lung cancer. J is TRBJ2-3 and V is TRBV4-2; TRBD1 or TRBD2 may be the D gene (5 bases each). In DNA form, the CDR3 reads TGTGCCAGCAGCCAAGATCGGACCTGGGGTGGGGGAATAACGGATACGCAGTATTTT. This translates into CASSQDRTWGGGITDTQYF.